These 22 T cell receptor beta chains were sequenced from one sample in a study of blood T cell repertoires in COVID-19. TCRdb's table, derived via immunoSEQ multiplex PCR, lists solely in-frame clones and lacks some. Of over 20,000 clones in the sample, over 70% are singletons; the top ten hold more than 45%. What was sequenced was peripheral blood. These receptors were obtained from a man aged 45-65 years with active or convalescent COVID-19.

The DNA for the CDR3 is TGTGCCAGTACCCCTTCAGGGGTAACTAATGAAAAACTGTTTTTT. This sequence encodes CASTPSGVTNEKLFF. This chain joins TRBV19 and TRBJ1-4, with D maybe TRBD1 (6 bases). The germline V gene has CDR1 LNHDA and CDR2 SQIVND (reference sequence). The V end was cut by 7 bases, the J end by 1 base, with 13 bases between. The CDR3 totals 15 residues.

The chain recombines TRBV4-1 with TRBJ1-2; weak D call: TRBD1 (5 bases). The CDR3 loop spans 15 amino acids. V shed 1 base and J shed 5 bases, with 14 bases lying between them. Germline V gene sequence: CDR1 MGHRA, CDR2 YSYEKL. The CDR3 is CASSQVIQDPYGYTF. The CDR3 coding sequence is TGCGCCAGCAGCCAAGTAATACAGGATCCTTATGGCTACACCTTC.

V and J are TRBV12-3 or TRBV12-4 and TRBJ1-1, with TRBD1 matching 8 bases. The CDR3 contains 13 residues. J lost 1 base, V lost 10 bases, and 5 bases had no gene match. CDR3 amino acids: CATLDRGNTEAFF. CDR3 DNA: TGTGCCACCCTAGACAGGGGGAACACTGAAGCTTTCTTT.

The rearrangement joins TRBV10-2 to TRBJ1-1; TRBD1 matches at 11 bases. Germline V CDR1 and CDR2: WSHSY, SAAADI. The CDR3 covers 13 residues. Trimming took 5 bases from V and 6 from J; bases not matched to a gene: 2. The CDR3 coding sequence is TGCGCCAGCAGTTCGGGACAGGGGGCTGAAGCTTTCTTT. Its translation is CASSSGQGAEAFF.

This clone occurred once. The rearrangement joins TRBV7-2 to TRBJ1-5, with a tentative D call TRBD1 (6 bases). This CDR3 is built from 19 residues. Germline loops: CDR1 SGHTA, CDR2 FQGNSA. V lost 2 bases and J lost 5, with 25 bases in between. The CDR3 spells CASSLYAQIRGGGHQPQHF. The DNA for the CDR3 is TGTGCCAGCAGCTTATACGCCCAAATCAGGGGTGGGGGACATCAGCCCCAGCATTTT.

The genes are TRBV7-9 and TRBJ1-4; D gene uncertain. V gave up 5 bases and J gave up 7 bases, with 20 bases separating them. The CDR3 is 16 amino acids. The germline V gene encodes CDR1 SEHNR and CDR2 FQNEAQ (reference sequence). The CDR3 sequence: CASSPPGLRVGEKLFF. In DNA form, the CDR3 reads TGTGCCAGCAGCCCACCGGGTTTGAGAGTTGGTGAAAAACTGTTTTTT.

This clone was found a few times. The CDR3 reads CASSSDRSSPGAFF. DNA for the CDR3: TGTGCCAGCAGTTCGGACAGGAGCTCCCCGGGGGCTTTCTTT. This sequence joins TRBV2 and TRBJ1-1, with TRBD1 matching over 7 bases. CDR1 SNHLY and CDR2 FYNNEI come from the germline V gene. This CDR3 comprises 14 residues. With V trimmed by 5 bases and J by 11 bases, 14 bases remained unmatched.

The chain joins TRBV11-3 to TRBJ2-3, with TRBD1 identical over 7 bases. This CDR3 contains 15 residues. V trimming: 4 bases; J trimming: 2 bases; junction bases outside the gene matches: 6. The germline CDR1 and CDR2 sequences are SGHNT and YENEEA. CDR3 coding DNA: TGTGCCAGCAGCTATGAGGGACAGTCCACAGATACGCAGTATTTT. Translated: CASSYEGQSTDTQYF.

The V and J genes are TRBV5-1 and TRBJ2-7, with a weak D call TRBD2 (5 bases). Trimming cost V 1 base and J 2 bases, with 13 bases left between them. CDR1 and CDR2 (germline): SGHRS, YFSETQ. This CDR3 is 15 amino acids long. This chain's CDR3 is CASSLSTSSAYEQYF. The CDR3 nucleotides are TGCGCCAGCAGCTTGAGCACTAGTTCAGCCTACGAGCAGTACTTC.

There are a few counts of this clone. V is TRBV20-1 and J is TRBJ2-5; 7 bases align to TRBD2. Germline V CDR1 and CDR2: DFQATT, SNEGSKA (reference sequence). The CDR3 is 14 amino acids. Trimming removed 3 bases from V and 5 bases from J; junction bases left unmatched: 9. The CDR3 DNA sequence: TGCAGTGCTAGTTTCGAGCGGGAATATGAGACCCAGTACTTC. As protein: CSASFEREYETQYF.

CDR3 nucleotides: TGTGCCAGCAGCCCCCGGTACAATGAGCAGTTCTTC. Protein product: CASSPRYNEQFF. The V call is TRBV7-8, the J call TRBJ2-1, with D hard to call. The germline V gene has CDR1 SGHVS and CDR2 FQNEAQ. The CDR3 runs to 12 residues. V gave up 5 bases and J gave up 4 bases, with 6 bases separating them.

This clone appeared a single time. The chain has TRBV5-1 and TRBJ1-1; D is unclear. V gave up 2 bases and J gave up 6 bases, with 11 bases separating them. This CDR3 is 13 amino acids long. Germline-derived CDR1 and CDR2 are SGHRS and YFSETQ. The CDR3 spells CASSLILQAEAFF. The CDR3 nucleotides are TGCGCCAGCAGCTTAATTTTGCAGGCTGAAGCTTTCTTT.

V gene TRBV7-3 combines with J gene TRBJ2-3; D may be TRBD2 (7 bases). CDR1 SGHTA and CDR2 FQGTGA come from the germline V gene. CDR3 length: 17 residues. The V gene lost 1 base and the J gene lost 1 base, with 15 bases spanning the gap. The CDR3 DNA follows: TGTGCCAGCAGCTTAATGGGGGGGAGACAGGGCACAGATACGCAGTATTTT. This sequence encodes CASSLMGGRQGTDTQYF.

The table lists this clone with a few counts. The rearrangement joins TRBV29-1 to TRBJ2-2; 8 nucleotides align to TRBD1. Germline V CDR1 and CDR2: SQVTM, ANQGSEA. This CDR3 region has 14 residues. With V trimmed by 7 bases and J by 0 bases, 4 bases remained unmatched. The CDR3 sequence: CSAQTGANTGELFF. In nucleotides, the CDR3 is TGCAGCGCCCAGACAGGGGCGAACACCGGGGAGCTGTTTTTT.

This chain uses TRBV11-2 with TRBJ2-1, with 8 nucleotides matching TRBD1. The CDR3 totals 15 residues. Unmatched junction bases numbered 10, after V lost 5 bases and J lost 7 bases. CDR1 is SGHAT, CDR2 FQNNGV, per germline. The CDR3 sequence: CASSTNRDRLNEQFF. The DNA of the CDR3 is TGTGCCAGCAGCACAAACCGGGACAGGTTAAATGAGCAGTTCTTC.

The CDR3 region is CASRPGLPAGELFF. CDR3 bases: TGTGCCAGCAGACCGGGACTTCCTGCCGGGGAGCTGTTTTTT. The V call is TRBV6-5, the J call TRBJ2-2; D is possibly TRBD2 (6 bases). The CDR3 has 14 residues. V lost 6 bases to trimming and J lost 6 bases, with 14 bases between them. The germline gives CDR1 MNHEY, CDR2 SVGAGI.

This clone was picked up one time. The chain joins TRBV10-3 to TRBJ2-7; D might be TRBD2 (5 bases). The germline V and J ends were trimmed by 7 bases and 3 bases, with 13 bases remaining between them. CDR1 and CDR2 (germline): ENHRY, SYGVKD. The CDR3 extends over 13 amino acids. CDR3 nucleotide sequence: TGTGCCATCACGCCGGAGAGGGACTACGAGCAGTACTTC. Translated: CAITPERDYEQYF.

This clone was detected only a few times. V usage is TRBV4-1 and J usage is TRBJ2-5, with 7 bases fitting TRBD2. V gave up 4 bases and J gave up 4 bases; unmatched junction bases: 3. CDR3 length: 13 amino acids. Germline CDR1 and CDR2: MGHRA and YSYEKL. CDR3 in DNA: TGCGCCAGCAGCCTGACTAGCCGAGAGACCCAGTACTTC. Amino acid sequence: CASSLTSRETQYF.

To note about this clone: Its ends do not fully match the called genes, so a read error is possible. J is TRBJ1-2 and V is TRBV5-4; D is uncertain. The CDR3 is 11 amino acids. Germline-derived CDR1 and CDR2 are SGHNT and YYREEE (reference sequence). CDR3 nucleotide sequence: TGTGCCAGCAGCTTTGGCGGCCGAGGCTCCTTC. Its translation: CASSFGGRGSF.

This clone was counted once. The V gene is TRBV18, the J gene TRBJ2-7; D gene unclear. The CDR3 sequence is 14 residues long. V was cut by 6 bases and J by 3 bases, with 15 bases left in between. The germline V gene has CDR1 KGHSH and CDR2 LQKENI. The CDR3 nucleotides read TGTGCCAGCTCGCAGGATGACAAGTTCTACGAGCAGTACTTC. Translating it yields CASSQDDKFYEQYF.

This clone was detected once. The CDR3 loop reads CASSIFRDSEAFF. DNA for the CDR3: TGTGCCAGTAGTATCTTCAGGGACTCTGAAGCTTTCTTT. This chain connects TRBV19 to TRBJ1-1; possible D gene TRBD1, 5 bases. This CDR3 has 13 residues. The V end was cut by 3 bases, the J end by 6 bases, with 11 bases between. Germline values: CDR1 LNHDA, CDR2 SQIVND (reference sequence).

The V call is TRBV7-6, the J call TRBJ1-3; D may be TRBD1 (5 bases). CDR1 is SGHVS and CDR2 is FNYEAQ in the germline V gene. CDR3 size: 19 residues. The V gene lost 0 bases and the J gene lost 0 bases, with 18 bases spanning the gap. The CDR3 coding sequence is TGTGCCAGCAGCTTAGCTTGGGGGGGGGATCTTAACTCTGGAAACACCATATATTTT. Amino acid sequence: CASSLAWGGDLNSGNTIYF. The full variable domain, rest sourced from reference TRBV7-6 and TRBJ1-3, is GAGVSQSPRYKVTKRGQDVALRCDPISGHVSLYWYRQALGQGPEFLTYFNYEAQQDKSGLPNDRFSAERPEGSISTLTIQRTEQRDSAMYRCASSLAWGGDLNSGNTIYFGEGSWLTVV.